This T cell receptor (beta chain) was captured by sequencing in a study of blood T cell repertoires in COVID-19. Study-level information: Some COVID-19 samples were acute and others convalescent; all came from the United States, Italy and Spain.

Authors' data handling: By means of reference gene primer amplification, nucleated cell counts were estimated. Measured with immunoSEQ multiplex PCR; TCRdb has only the in-frame clones, and not every one. V and J calls and clone size follow that table, whereas D and trimming were derived from the DNA. In the table there are 250,000 to 300,000 clones, around 90% of which are singletons. This clone appeared once. In germline, CDR1 is MNHEY, CDR2 SVGEGT. V was clipped by 6 bases and J by 1 base; unmatched bases: 5. This CDR3 is built from 14 residues. This receptor was taken from a woman aged 50 to 65 who had recovered from COVID-19. Sample: peripheral blood. The chain joins TRBV6-2 or TRBV6-3 to TRBJ1-1, with TRBD1 matching over 7 bases. CDR3 sequence: CASSNRGGNTEAFF. The CDR3 DNA follows: TGTGCCAGCAGCAACAGGGGTGGGAACACTGAAGCTTTCTTT.